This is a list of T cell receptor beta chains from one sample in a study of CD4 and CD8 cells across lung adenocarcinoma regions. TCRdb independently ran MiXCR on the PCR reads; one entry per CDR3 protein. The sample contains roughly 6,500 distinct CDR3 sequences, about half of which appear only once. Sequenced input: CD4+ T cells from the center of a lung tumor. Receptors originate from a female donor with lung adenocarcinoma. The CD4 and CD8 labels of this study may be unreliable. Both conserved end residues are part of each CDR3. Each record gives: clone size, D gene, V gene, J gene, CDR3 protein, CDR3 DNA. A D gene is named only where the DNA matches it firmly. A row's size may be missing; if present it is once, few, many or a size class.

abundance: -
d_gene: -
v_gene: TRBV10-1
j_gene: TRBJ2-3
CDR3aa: CASTRERLTKDTQYF
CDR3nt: TGCGCCAGCACCCGGGAGCGGTTAACCAAAGATACGCAGTATTTC

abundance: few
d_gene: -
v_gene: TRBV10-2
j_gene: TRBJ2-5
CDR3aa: CASARDFQETQYF
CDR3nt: TGCGCCAGCGCCCGGGACTTCCAAGAGACCCAGTACTTC

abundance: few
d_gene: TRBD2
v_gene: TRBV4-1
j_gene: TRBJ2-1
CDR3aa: CASSQDSISGRENEQFF
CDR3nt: TGCGCCAGCAGCCAAGATTCGATTAGCGGGAGGGAGAATGAGCAGTTCTTC

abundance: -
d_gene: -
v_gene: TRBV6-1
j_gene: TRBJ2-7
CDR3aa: CASRDYQSSYEQYF
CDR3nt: TGTGCCAGCAGGGACTACCAAAGCTCCTACGAGCAGTACTTC

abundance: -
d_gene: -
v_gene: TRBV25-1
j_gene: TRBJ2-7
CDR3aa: CASSENINPTYEQYF
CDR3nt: TGTGCCAGCAGTGAGAATATTAACCCCACGTACGAGCAGTACTTC

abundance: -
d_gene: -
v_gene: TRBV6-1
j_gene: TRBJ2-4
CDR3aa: CASSEASATDMQYF
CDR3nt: TGTGCCAGCAGTGAAGCGAGCGCCACAGACATGCAGTACTTC

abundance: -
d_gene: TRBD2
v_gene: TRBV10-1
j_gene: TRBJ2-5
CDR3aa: CARTRGGRGGDTQYF
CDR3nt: TGCGCCAGGACCCGGGGGGGCCGAGGAGGAGATACGCAGTACTTC

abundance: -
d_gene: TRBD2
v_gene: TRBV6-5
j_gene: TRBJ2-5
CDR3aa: CASSYRPAGGETQYF
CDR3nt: TGTGCCAGCAGTTACCGGCCAGCGGGGGGTGAGACCCAGTACTTC

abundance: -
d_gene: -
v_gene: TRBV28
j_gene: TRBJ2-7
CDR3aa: CASSLPPGTNYEQYF
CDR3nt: TGTGCCAGCAGTTTACCCCCCGGGACGAACTACGAGCAGTACTTC

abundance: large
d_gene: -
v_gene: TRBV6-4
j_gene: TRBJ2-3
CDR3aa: CASSLSSTDTQYF
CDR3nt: TGTGCCAGCAGTCTATCTAGCACAGATACGCAGTATTTT

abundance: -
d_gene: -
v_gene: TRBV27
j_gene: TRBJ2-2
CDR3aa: CASSSDRTGTLFF
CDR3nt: TGTGCCAGCAGTTCAGACCGCACCGGGACGCTGTTTTTT

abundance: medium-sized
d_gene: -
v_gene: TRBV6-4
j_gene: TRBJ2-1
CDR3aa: CASSDRQDSYNEQFF
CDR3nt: TGTGCCAGCAGCGACCGACAGGACTCCTACAATGAGCAGTTCTTC

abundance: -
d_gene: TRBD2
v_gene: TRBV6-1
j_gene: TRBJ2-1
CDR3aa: CASGTSIRLLEQFF
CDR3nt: TGTGCCAGCGGGACTAGCATTCGTTTATTGGAGCAGTTCTTC

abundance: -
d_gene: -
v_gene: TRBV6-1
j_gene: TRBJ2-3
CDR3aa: CASSGAVSTEAQYF
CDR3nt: TGTGCCAGCAGCGGGGCTGTGAGCACAGAGGCGCAGTATTTT

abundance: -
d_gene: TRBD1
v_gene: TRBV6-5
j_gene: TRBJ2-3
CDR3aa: CASSYRGGSSDTQYF
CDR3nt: TGTGCCAGCAGTTATCGAGGGGGCAGTTCAGATACGCAGTATTTT

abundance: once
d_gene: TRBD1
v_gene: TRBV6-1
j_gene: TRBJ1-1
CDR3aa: CASTGTGYETEAFF
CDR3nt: TGTGCCAGCACCGGGACAGGGTACGAGACTGAAGCTTTCTTT

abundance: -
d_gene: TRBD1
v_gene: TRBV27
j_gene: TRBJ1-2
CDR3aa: CASGDRGLVRYTF
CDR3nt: TGTGCCAGCGGGGACAGGGGTTTAGTGCGCTACACCTTC

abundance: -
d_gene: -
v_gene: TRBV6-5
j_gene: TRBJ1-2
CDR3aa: CASSSTERGYTF
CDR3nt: TGTGCCAGCAGTTCGACAGAGAGGGGCTACACCTTC

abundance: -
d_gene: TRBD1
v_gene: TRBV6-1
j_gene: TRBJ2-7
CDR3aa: CASSEDRDYEQYF
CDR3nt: TGTGCCAGCAGTGAGGACAGGGACTACGAGCAGTACTTC

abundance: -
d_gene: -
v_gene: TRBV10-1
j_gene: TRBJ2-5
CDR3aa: CATGVHGTETQYF
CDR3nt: TGCGCCACCGGGGTACATGGCACAGAGACCCAGTACTTC

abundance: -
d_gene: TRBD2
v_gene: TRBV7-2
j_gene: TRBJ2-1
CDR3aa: CASSPPPAGLATYNEQFF
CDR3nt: TGTGCCAGCAGCCCACCCCCGGCGGGACTAGCCACATACAATGAGCAGTTCTTC

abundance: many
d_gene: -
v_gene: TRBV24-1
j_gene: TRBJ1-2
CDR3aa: CATSDYLHGYTF
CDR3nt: TGTGCCACCAGTGATTATCTTCATGGCTACACCTTC

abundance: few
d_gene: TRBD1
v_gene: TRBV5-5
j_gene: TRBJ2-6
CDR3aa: CASSPRTGASSGANVLTF
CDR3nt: TGTGCCAGCAGCCCCAGGACAGGGGCCAGCTCTGGGGCCAACGTCCTGACTTTC

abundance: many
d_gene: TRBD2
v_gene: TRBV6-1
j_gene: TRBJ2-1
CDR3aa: CASSEAPAGVYNEQFF
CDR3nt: TGTGCCAGCAGTGAAGCACCAGCGGGAGTCTACAATGAGCAGTTCTTC

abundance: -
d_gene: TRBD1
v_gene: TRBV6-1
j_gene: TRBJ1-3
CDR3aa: CASSRSGTGDGTIYF
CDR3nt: TGTGCCAGCAGCCGATCCGGGACAGGGGACGGCACCATATATTTT

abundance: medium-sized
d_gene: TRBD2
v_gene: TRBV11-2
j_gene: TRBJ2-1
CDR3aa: CASSLAGGDNEQFF
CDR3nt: TGTGCCAGCAGCTTAGCGGGAGGGGACAATGAGCAGTTCTTC

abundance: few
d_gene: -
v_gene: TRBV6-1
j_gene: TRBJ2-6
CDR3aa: CASTTPPGANVLTF
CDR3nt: TGTGCCAGCACGACGCCCCCTGGGGCCAACGTCCTGACTTTC

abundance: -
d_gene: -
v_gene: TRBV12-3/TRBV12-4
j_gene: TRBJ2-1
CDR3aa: CASTPSGVLSYNEQFF
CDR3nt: TGTGCCAGCACCCCCTCGGGGGTCCTCTCCTACAATGAGCAGTTCTTC

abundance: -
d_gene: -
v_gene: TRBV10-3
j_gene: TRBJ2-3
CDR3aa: CAGSEARGTETQYF
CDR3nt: TGTGCGGGGAGCGAGGCCCGCGGCACAGAGACCCAGTATTTT

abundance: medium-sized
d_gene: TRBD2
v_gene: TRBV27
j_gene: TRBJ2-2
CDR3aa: CASSRRFLAGGLTGELFF
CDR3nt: TGTGCCAGCAGTCGACGGTTCCTAGCGGGAGGTCTTACCGGGGAGCTGTTTTTT

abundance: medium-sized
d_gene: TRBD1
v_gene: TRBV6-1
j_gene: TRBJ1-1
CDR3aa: CASSPPGQGSGKAFF
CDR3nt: TGTGCCAGCAGCCCCCCGGGACAGGGGAGTGGAAAAGCTTTCTTT

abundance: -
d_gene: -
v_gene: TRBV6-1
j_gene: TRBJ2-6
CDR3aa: CASTTIQGDSGANVLTF
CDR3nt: TGTGCCAGCACTACCATACAGGGAGACTCTGGGGCCAACGTCCTGACTTTC

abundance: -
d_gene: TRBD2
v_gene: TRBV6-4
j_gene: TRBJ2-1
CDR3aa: CASSEPTGAGGGSEQFF
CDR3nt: TGTGCCAGCAGTGAACCCACGGGGGCGGGAGGAGGCAGTGAGCAGTTCTTC

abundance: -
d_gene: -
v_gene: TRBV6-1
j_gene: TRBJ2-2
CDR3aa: CASSGNVDTGKQFF
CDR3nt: TGTGCCAGCAGCGGGAATGTGGACACCGGGAAGCAGTTTTTT